These 8 T cell receptor beta chains originate from one sample sequenced in a study of blood T cell repertoires in COVID-19. TCRdb's copy holds only in-frame clones and misses some; the assay was immunoSEQ multiplex PCR. The repertoire holds around 400,000 clones, around four fifths seen once, with around 5.1% in the top ten. Sequenced: PBMCs or T cells enriched from blood (not recorded which). The receptors come from a woman between 50 and 59 years old who had recovered from COVID-19.

The chain carries TRBV19 and TRBJ1-2; D might be TRBD1 (6 bases). Trimming took off 5 bases at V and 4 bases at J, with 17 bases between the two ends. The length of the CDR3 is 15 residues. Looked up from germline, CDR1 is LNHDA and CDR2 is SQIVND (reference sequence). Here the CDR3 DNA reads TGTGCCAGTAGTTCTGGGGGACAAGGAGTCTATGGCTACACCTTC. It translates to CASSSGGQGVYGYTF.

The chain couples TRBV30 to TRBJ1-3; D is possibly TRBD1 (6 bases). The CDR3 is 15 amino acids. The V end lost 3 bases, the J end lost 0 bases, and 12 bases lay between the germline ends. Germline V CDR1 and CDR2: GTSNPN, SVGIG (reference sequence). The CDR3 bases are TGTGCCTGGAGGGACAGAACCACCTCTGGAAACACCATATATTTT. This translates into CAWRDRTTSGNTIYF.

The chain couples TRBV11-3 to TRBJ1-2; D remains ambiguous. This CDR3 spans 13 amino acids. Germline CDR1 SGHNT, CDR2 YENEEA. V lost 4 bases to trimming and J lost 3 bases, with 9 bases between them. Written as DNA, the CDR3 is TGTGCCAGCAGCTCTTCCACAGACTATGGCTACACCTTC. Translating gives CASSSSTDYGYTF.

In its sample, this clone was seen a few times. This chain connects TRBV5-1 to TRBJ2-3; 9 bases align to TRBD1. The V and J ends lost 5 bases and 0 bases, in that order; junction bases with no gene match: 7. The CDR3 contains 16 residues. Per the germline V gene, CDR1 is SGHRS and CDR2 is YFSETQ. The CDR3: CASRQGARGSTDTQYF. DNA of the CDR3: TGCGCCAGCAGACAGGGGGCGCGAGGTAGCACAGATACGCAGTATTTT.

The chain has TRBV5-4 and TRBJ1-3, with TRBD1 matching over 8 bases. CDR1 is SGHNT, CDR2 YYREEE, per germline (reference sequence). CDR3 length: 14 amino acids. J was trimmed by 7 bases and V by 3 bases; bases with no gene match: 6. As DNA, the CDR3 is TGTGCCAGCAGCTCAGGACAGGGTCGGAACACCATATATTTT. This encodes CASSSGQGRNTIYF.

The gene calls are TRBV2 and TRBJ2-3, with D possibly matching TRBD2 (5 bases). This CDR3 comprises 15 residues. Trimming pared 7 bases from V and 0 bases from J, leaving 14 bases between. Germline CDR1 SNHLY, CDR2 FYNNEI. For the CDR3, the DNA is TGTGCCAGCACGGCAAGCGGTTCTAGCACAGATACGCAGTATTTT. Amino acid sequence: CASTASGSSTDTQYF.

This clone showed up just a few times. This rearrangement joins TRBV5-1 to TRBJ1-1; TRBD1 matches at 9 bases. Germline values: CDR1 SGHRS, CDR2 YFSETQ. The CDR3 extends over 16 amino acids. After removal of 1 base from V and 2 bases from J, the junction contained 6 bases not matched to a gene. This chain's CDR3 is CASSLLRTGANTEAFF. The CDR3 DNA is TGCGCCAGCAGCTTGCTCCGGACAGGGGCCAACACTGAAGCTTTCTTT.

V usage is TRBV5-1 and J usage is TRBJ1-1; possible D gene TRBD1, 6 bases. CDR1 SGHRS and CDR2 YFSETQ come from the germline V gene. This CDR3 region has 16 residues. V was pared by 4 bases and J by 0 bases, with 16 bases between. CDR3 in DNA: TGCGCCAGCAGCCCCCTCCCGGGGGGCCTGAACACTGAAGCTTTCTTT. This translates into CASSPLPGGLNTEAFF.